Following are 18 T cell receptor beta chains from one sample sequenced in a study of shared clonotypes between healthy human individuals. Generated by immunoSEQ multiplex PCR, the TCRdb table keeps only in-frame clones and is missing some. The sample lists roughly 450,000 clones, 79% occurring once. The sample was PBMCs. Receptor source: a woman aged 40 to 50 in good health. Some clones in this sample may be carry-over from other donors' samples.

The chain links TRBV7-2 to TRBJ1-2; 8 bases agree with TRBD1. Germline loops: CDR1 SGHTA, CDR2 FQGNSA. This CDR3 region has 15 residues. V dropped 0 bases and J dropped 2; count of bases not matched to a gene: 2. The CDR3 here is CASSLAAGGNYGYTF. CDR3 coding DNA: TGTGCCAGCAGCTTAGCCGCAGGGGGCAACTATGGCTACACCTTC.

The rearrangement links TRBV5-4 to TRBJ2-1, with D hard to call. This CDR3 comprises 16 residues. V shed 5 bases and J shed 4 bases, with 19 bases lying between them. Germline values: CDR1 SGHNT, CDR2 YYREEE (reference sequence). This CDR3 is CASSQLGTSLYNEQFF. CDR3 coding DNA: TGTGCCAGCAGTCAGTTGGGAACAAGCTTATACAATGAGCAGTTCTTC.

This chain links TRBV5-6 with TRBJ2-7; TRBD1 aligns across 11 bases. Trimming removed 5 bases from V and 5 bases from J; junction bases left unmatched: 9. There are 15 residues in the CDR3. CDR1 is SGHDT and CDR2 is YYEEEE in the germline V gene. CDR3 nucleotide sequence: TGTGCCAGCAGAGATCGGGACAGGGGGGACCACGAGCAGTACTTC. Protein product: CASRDRDRGDHEQYF.

The CDR3 region is CASSRSGTGGSIEPQHF. CDR3 DNA sequence: TGTGCCAGCAGCCGATCCGGGACAGGGGGCTCAATTGAGCCCCAGCATTTT. The V and J genes are TRBV27 and TRBJ1-5; 12 bases are a match to TRBD1. V lost 6 bases and J lost 8; bases outside the gene matches: 14. Germline V CDR1 and CDR2: MNHEY, SMNVEV (reference sequence). The CDR3 contains 17 residues.

This clone was seen just once. This chain connects TRBV7-9 to TRBJ2-1; no firm D call. This CDR3 contains 13 residues. Germline CDR1 and CDR2: SEHNR and FQNEAQ (reference sequence). V dropped 5 bases and J dropped 9 bases, with 14 bases sitting between them. CDR3 region: CASSTSGSGEQFF. The CDR3 DNA follows: TGTGCCAGCAGCACGTCTGGGTCAGGTGAGCAGTTCTTC.

The chain has TRBV6-1 and TRBJ2-3, with D hard to call. The V end was cut by 6 bases, the J end by 1 base, with 11 bases between. CDR3 length equals 14 residues. CDR1 is MNHNS, CDR2 SASEGT, per germline. The CDR3 DNA reads TGTGCCAGCAGCAGACCCCCGGGCACAGATACGCAGTATTTT. It specifies CASSRPPGTDTQYF.

The CDR3 loop reads CASSEYIPGGAREKLFF. CDR3 nucleotides: TGTGCCAGCAGTGAATATATCCCTGGGGGGGCGCGGGAAAAACTGTTTTTT. This chain connects TRBV25-1 to TRBJ1-4; weak D call: TRBD1 (6 bases). V shed 0 bases and J shed 8 bases, with 19 bases lying between them. The germline V gene encodes CDR1 MGHDK and CDR2 SYGVNS. CDR3 length equals 17 residues.

This clone appeared once. V and J are TRBV30 and TRBJ2-6, with D uncertain. Germline assignment: CDR1 GTSNPN and CDR2 SVGIG (reference sequence). V gave up 0 bases and J gave up 2 bases, with 2 bases separating them. The CDR3 consists of 13 residues. The CDR3 bases are TGTGCCTGGAGTGTAACTGGGGCCAACGTCCTGACTTTC. Its translation is CAWSVTGANVLTF. The complete variable domain, with remaining parts taken from reference TRBV30 and TRBJ2-6, reads SQTIHQWPATLVQPVGSPLSLECTVEGTSNPNLYWYRQAAGRGLQLLFYSVGIGQISSEVPQNLSASRPQDRQFILSSKKLLLSDSGFYLCAWSVTGANVLTFGAGSRLTVL.

This clone was seen more than once but under ten times. The chain has TRBV6-6 and TRBJ1-1; D remains ambiguous. The germline V and J ends were trimmed by 0 bases and 1 base, with 9 bases remaining between them. The germline V gene encodes CDR1 MNHNY and CDR2 SVGAGI (reference sequence). The CDR3 loop spans 15 amino acids. The CDR3: CASSYSATPNTEAFF. CDR3 DNA: TGTGCCAGCAGTTACTCGGCAACACCGAACACTGAAGCTTTCTTT.

J is TRBJ2-5 and V is TRBV6-1, with a weak D call TRBD2 (6 bases). Germline CDR1 reads MNHNS; CDR2 reads SASEGT. V lost 7 bases and J 5 bases, leaving 14 bases between the germline ends. The CDR3 runs to 13 residues. The CDR3 is CASNGRDLETQYF. CDR3 DNA sequence: TGTGCCAGCAACGGGAGAGACCTGGAGACCCAGTACTTC.

The table lists this clone with a few counts. One junction end disagrees with the germline gene, perhaps due to a read error. This rearrangement joins TRBV15 to TRBJ2-7, with D maybe TRBD2 (6 bases). Per the germline V gene, CDR1 is LNHNV and CDR2 is YYDKDF (reference sequence). CDR3 size: 13 residues. The DNA of the CDR3 is TGTGCCACCAGCAGAGATAGCCGCGGGACGCCTAATTTC. This sequence encodes CATSRDSRGTPNF. The full variable domain, completed using reference TRBV15 and TRBJ2-7, is DAMVIQNPRYQVTQFGKPVTLSCSQTLNHNVMYWYQQKSSQAPKLLFHYYDKDFNNEADTPDNFQSRRPNTSFCFLDIRSPGLGDTAMYLCATSRDSRGTPNFGPGTRLTVT.

The rearrangement joins TRBV2 to TRBJ2-5; 8 bases line up with TRBD2. Losses at the gene ends were 5 bases for V and 3 bases for J; bases not matched to a gene: 5. The CDR3 loop spans 14 amino acids. CDR1 and CDR2 (germline): SNHLY, FYNNEI. The CDR3 here is CASSRLAGEETQYF. The CDR3, as DNA: TGTGCCAGCAGTAGGCTAGCGGGTGAAGAGACCCAGTACTTC.

The V call is TRBV4-2, the J call TRBJ2-6; 7 bases are shared with TRBD1. Germline CDR1 and CDR2: LGHNA and YNFKEQ. The CDR3 has 18 amino acids. V trimming: 1 base; J trimming: 0 bases; junction bases outside the gene matches: 6. The CDR3 spells CASSQGDRDISGANVLTF. The DNA for the CDR3 is TGTGCCAGCAGCCAAGGTGACAGGGATATCTCTGGGGCCAACGTCCTGACTTTC.

The V gene is TRBV25-1, the J gene TRBJ2-3; D call uncertain. The CDR3 has 13 residues. Trimming shortened V by 1 base and J by 2 bases, and 4 bases separated the two germline ends. Looked up from germline, CDR1 is MGHDK and CDR2 is SYGVNS. CDR3 sequence reads: CASSESSTDTQYF. The CDR3 DNA follows: TGTGCCAGCAGTGAATCCTCCACAGATACGCAGTATTTT.

V and J are TRBV19 and TRBJ2-7; 7 positions match TRBD1. Trimming at V came to 6 bases and at J to 7 bases, leaving 9 bases not matched to a gene. CDR3 size: 13 residues. Per the germline V gene, CDR1 is LNHDA and CDR2 is SQIVND (reference sequence). The CDR3 region has the DNA TGTGCCAGTAGCCGGACAGGAGGACTGGAGCAGTACTTC. Residues: CASSRTGGLEQYF.

The V and J genes are TRBV10-1 and TRBJ2-7; TRBD1 aligns across 9 bases. The CDR3 runs 15 residues. Germline V gives CDR1 WNHNN, CDR2 SYGVQD (reference sequence). Trimming removed 0 bases from V and 6 bases from J; junction bases left unmatched: 6. The CDR3: CASSESWGQGGEQYF. CDR3 bases: TGCGCCAGCAGTGAGTCTTGGGGACAGGGCGGCGAGCAGTACTTC.

The V gene is TRBV7-8, the J gene TRBJ2-7; 9 bases line up with TRBD1. J was trimmed by 2 bases and V by 1 base; bases with no gene match: 6. The CDR3 extends over 16 amino acids. CDR1 and CDR2 from the germline V gene are SGHVS and FQNEAQ. The CDR3 DNA reads as TGTGCCAGCAGCTTAGGGGGGACAGGGTCCCCCTACGAGCAGTACTTC. It translates to CASSLGGTGSPYEQYF. The complete variable domain, with remaining parts taken from reference TRBV7-8 and TRBJ2-7, reads GAGVSQSPRYKVAKRGQDVALRCDPISGHVSLFWYQQALGQGPEFLTYFQNEAQLDKSGLPSDRFFAERPEGSVSTLKIQRTQQEDSAVYLCASSLGGTGSPYEQYFGPGTRLTVT.

In regard to this clone: This CDR3 is also generated by other DNA sequences in the sample. The chain joins TRBV9 to TRBJ2-3; D not resolved. The V end was cut by 1 base, the J end by 1 base, with 4 bases between. Germline CDR1 reads SGDLS; CDR2 reads YYNGEE. The CDR3 loop spans 13 amino acids. The CDR3 bases are TGTGCCAGCAGCGTAAGTGGCACAGATACGCAGTATTTT. Amino acids: CASSVSGTDTQYF. Filled out from reference TRBV9 and TRBJ2-3, the complete variable domain reads DSGVTQTPKHLITATGQRVTLRCSPRSGDLSVYWYQQSLDQGLQFLIQYYNGEERAKGNILERFSAQQFPDLHSELNLSSLELGDSALYFCASSVSGTDTQYFGPGTRLTVL.